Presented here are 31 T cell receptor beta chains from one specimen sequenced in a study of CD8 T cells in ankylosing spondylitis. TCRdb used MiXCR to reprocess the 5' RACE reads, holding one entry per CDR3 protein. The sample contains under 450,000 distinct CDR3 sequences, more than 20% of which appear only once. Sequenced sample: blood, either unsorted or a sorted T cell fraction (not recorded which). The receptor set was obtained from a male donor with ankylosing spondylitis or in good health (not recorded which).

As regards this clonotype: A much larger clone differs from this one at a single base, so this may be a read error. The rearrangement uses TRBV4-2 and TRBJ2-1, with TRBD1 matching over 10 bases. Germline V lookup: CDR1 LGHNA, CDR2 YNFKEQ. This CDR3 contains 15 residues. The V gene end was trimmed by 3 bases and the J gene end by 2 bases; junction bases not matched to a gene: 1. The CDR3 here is CASSHGQGAYNEQFF. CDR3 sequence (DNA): TGTGCCAGCAGCCACGGACAGGGGGCCTACAATGAGCAGTTCTTC.

CDR3 bases: TGTGCCAGCAGCTCCGGGACAGGCCCTGTAGAGCAGTACTTC. Protein sequence: CASSSGTGPVEQYF. The chain uses TRBV7-8 and TRBJ2-7, with 8 bases aligning to TRBD1. CDR1 SGHVS and CDR2 FQNEAQ come from the germline V gene. V was clipped by 4 bases and J by 7 bases; unmatched bases: 9. CDR3 length: 14 residues.

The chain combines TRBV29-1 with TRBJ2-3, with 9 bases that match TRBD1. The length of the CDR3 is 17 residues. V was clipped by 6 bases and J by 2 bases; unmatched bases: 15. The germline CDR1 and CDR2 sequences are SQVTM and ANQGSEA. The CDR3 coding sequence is TGCAGCGTAAGGACAGGGGAGACCCCACATTTCACAGATACGCAGTATTTT. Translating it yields CSVRTGETPHFTDTQYF.

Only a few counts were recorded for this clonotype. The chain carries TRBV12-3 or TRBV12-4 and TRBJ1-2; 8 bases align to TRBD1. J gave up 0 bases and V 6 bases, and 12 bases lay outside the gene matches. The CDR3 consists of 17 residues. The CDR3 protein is CASSQPDRGSANYGYTF. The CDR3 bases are TGTGCCAGCAGCCAACCCGACAGGGGATCGGCTAACTATGGCTACACCTTC.

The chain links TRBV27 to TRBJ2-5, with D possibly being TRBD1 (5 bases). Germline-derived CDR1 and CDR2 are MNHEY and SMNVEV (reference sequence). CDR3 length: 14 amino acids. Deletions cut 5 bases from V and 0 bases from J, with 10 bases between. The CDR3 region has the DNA TGTGCCAGCAGTATCGACAGATACCAAGAGACCCAGTACTTC. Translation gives CASSIDRYQETQYF.

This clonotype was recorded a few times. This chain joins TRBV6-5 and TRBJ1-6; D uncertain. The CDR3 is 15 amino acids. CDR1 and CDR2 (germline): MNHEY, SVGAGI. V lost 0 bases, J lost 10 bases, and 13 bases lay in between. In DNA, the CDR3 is TGTGCCAGCAGTTACTCGATGGGCGCCAGCTCACCCCTCCACTTT. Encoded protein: CASSYSMGASSPLHF.

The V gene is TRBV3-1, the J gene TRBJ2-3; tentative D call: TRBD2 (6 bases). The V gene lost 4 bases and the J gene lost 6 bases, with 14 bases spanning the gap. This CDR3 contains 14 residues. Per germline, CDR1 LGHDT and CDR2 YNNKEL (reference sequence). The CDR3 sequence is CASSRRLEGDTQYF. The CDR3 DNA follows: TGTGCCAGCAGCCGCCGACTAGAAGGGGATACGCAGTATTTT.

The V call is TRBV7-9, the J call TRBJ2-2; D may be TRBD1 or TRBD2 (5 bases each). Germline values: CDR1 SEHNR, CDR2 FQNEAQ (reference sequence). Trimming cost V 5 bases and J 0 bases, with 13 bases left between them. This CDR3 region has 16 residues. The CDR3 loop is CASSTGTAANTGELFF. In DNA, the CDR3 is TGTGCCAGCAGCACCGGGACGGCCGCGAACACCGGGGAGCTGTTTTTT.

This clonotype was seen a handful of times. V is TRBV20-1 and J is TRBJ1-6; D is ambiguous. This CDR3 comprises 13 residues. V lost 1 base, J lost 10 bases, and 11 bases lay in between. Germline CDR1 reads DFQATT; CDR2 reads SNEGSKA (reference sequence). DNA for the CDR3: TGCAGTGCTAGAGCCTCTGGCTACTCACCCCTCCACTTT. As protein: CSARASGYSPLHF.

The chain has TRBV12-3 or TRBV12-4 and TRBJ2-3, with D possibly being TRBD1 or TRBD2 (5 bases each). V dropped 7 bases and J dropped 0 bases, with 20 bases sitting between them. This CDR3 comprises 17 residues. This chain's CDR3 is CASTADGGDISTDTQYF. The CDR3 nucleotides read TGTGCCAGCACCGCTGATGGGGGAGACATTAGCACAGATACGCAGTATTTT.

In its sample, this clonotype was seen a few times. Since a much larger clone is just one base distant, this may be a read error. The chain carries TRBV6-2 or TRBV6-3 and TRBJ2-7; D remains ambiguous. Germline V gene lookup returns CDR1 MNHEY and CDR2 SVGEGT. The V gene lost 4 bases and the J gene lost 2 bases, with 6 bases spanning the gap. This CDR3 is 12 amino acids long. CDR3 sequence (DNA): TGTGCCAGCAGTTCCAGCACCTACGAGCAGTACTTC. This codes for CASSSSTYEQYF.

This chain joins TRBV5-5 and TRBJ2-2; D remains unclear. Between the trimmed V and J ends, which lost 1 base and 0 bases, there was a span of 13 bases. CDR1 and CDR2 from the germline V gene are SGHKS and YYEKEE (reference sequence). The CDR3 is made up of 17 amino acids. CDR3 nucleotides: TGTGCCAGCAGCTTGTGGTCCAGCCCAGCGAACACCGGGGAGCTGTTTTTT. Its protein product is CASSLWSSPANTGELFF.

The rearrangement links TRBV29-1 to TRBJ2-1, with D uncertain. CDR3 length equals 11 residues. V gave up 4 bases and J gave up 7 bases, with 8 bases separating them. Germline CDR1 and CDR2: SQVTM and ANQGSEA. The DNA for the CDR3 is TGCAGCGTTGGTAGGGATAATGAGCAGTTCTTC. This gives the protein CSVGRDNEQFF.

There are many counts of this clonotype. For the CDR3, the DNA is TGTGCCAGCAGTTCGATGGGGGAGCAGTACTTC. As protein: CASSSMGEQYF. The chain links TRBV12-3 or TRBV12-4 to TRBJ2-7; unclear D gene. With 4 bases removed from V and 7 bases from J, the gap between germline ends came to 8 bases. The CDR3 has 11 amino acids.

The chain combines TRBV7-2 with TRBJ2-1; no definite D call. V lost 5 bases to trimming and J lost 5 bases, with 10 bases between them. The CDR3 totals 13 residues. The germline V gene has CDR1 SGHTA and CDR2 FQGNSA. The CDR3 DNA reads TGTGCCAGCAGCCCCAATTCCCACAATGAGCAGTTCTTC. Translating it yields CASSPNSHNEQFF. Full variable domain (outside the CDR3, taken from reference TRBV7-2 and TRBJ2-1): GAGVSQSPSNKVTEKGKDVELRCDPISGHTALYWYRQSLGQGLEFLIYFQGNSAPDKSGLPSDRFSAERTGGSVSTLTIQRTQQEDSAVYLCASSPNSHNEQFFGPGTRLTVL.

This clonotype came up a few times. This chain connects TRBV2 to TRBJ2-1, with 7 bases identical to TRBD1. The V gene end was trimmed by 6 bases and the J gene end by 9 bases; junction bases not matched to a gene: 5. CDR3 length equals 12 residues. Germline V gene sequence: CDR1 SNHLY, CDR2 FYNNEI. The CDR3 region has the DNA TGTGCCAGCAGCGGACAGGTCACTGAGCAGTTCTTC. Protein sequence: CASSGQVTEQFF.

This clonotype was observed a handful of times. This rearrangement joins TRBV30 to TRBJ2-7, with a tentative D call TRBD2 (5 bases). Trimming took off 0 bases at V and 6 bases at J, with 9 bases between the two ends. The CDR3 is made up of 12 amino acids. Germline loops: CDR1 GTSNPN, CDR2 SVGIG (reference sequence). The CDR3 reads CAWSVVAGEQYF. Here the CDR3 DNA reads TGTGCCTGGAGTGTAGTGGCGGGCGAGCAGTACTTC.

The CDR3 sequence: CASLTAGGDTGELFF. CDR3 bases: TGTGCCAGTCTCACAGCGGGGGGGGACACCGGGGAGCTGTTTTTT. The chain couples TRBV12-3 or TRBV12-4 to TRBJ2-2, with 10 bases that match TRBD2. V trimming: 9 bases; J trimming: 3 bases; junction bases outside the gene matches: 7. The CDR3 has 15 amino acids.

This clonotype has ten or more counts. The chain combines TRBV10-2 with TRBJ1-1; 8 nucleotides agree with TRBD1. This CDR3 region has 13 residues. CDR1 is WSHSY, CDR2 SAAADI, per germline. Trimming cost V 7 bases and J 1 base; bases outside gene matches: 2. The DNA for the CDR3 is TGCGCCAGCATGGACAGGGAGAACACTGAAGCTTTCTTT. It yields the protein CASMDRENTEAFF.

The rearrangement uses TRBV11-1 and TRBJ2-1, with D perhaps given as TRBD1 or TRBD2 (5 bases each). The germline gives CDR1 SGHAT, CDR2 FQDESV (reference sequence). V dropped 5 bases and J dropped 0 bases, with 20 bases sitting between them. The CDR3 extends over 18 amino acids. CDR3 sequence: CASSHALGDGSSYNEQFF. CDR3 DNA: TGTGCCAGCAGCCACGCGCTGGGGGATGGGAGCTCCTACAATGAGCAGTTCTTC.

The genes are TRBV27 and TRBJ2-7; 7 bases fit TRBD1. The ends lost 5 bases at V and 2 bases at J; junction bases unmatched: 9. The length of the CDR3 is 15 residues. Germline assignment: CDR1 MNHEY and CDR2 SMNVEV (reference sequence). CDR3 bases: TGTGCCAGCAGTCCCAACCGGGACAGAGCCTACGAGCAGTACTTC. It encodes CASSPNRDRAYEQYF.

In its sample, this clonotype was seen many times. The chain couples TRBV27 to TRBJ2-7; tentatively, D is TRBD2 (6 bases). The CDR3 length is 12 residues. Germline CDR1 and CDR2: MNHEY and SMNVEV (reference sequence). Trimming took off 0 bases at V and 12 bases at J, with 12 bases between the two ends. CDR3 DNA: TGTGCCAGCAGTTTATCGGGGGGACCTGTGTACTTC. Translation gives CASSLSGGPVYF.

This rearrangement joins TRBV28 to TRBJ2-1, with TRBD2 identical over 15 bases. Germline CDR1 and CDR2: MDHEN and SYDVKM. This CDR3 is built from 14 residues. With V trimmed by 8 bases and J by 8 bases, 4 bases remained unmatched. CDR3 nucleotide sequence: TGTGCCAGCGGACTAGCGGGGGGGCCGTATGAGCAGTTCTTC. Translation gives CASGLAGGPYEQFF. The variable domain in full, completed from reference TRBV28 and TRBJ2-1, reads DVKVTQSSRYLVKRTGEKVFLECVQDMDHENMFWYRQDPGLGLRLIYFSYDVKMKEKGDIPEGYSVSREKKERFSLILESASTNQTSMYLCASGLAGGPYEQFFGPGTRLTVL.

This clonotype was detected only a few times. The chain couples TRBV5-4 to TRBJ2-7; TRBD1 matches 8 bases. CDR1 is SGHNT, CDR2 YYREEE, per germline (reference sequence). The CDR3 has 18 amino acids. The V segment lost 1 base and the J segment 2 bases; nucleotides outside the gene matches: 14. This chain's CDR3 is CASSLYPPRTGLAYEQYF. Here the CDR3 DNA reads TGTGCCAGCAGCTTGTATCCTCCCCGGACAGGGCTTGCCTACGAGCAGTACTTC. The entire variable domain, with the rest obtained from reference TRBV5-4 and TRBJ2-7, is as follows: ETGVTQSPTHLIKTRGQQVTLRCSSQSGHNTVSWYQQALGQGPQFIFQYYREEENGRGNFPPRFSGLQFPNYSSELNVNALELDDSALYLCASSLYPPRTGLAYEQYFGPGTRLTVT.

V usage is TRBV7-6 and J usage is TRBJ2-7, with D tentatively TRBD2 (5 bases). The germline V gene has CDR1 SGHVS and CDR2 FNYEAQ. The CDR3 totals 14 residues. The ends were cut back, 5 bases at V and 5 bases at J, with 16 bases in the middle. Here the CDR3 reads CASSPGLSADEQYF. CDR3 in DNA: TGTGCCAGCAGCCCCGGACTGTCCGCGGACGAGCAGTACTTC.

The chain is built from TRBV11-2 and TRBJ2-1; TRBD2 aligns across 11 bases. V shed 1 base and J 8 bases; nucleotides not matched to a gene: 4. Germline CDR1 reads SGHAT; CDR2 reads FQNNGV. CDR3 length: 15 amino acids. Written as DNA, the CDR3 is TGTGCCAGCAGCTTAGTAGCGGGGGGGCCTCATGAGCAGTTCTTC. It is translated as CASSLVAGGPHEQFF.

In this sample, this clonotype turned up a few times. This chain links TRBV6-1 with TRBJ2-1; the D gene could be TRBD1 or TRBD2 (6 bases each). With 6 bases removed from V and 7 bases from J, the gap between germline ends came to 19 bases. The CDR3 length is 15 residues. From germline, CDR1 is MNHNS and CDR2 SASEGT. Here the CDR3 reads CASSLGGEVWNEQFF. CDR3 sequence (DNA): TGTGCCAGCAGCCTCGGGGGCGAGGTTTGGAATGAGCAGTTCTTC.

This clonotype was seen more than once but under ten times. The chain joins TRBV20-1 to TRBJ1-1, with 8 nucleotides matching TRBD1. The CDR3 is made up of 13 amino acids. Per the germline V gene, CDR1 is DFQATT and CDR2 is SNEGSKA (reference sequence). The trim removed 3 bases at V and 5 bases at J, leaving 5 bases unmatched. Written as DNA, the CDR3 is TGCAGTGCTAGGGGCAGGGGGCGGACTGAAGCTTTCTTT. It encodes CSARGRGRTEAFF.

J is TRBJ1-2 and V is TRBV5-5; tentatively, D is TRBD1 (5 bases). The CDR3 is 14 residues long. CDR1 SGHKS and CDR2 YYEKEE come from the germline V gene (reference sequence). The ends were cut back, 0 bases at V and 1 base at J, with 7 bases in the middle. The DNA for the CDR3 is TGTGCCAGCAGCTTGGCTGACAGTAACTATGGCTACACCTTC. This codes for CASSLADSNYGYTF.

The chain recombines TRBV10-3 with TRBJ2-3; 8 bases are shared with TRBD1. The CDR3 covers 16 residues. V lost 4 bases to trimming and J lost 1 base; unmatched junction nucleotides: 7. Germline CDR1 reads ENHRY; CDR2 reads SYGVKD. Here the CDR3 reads CAISASTGVGTDTQYF. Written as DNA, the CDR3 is TGTGCCATCAGTGCCTCGACAGGGGTGGGCACAGATACGCAGTATTTT.

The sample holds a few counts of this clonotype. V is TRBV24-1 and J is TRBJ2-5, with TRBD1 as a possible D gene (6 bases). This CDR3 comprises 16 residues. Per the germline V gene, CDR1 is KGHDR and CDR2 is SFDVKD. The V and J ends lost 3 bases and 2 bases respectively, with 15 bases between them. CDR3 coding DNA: TGTGCCACCAGTGATCTCGGGACACCAGAGCAAGAGACCCAGTACTTC. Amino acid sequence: CATSDLGTPEQETQYF.